These 31 T cell receptor beta chains were all obtained from the same sample, sequenced in a study of T cell responses to AZD1222 COVID-19 vaccine (dated by TCRdb to the early 2020s). Interpreted using the paper, the time point label stands for: about 28 days (+/-7) after the second vaccine dose. Libraries were made using the immunoSEQ multiplex PCR assay. Drawn from immuneACCESS, this table holds only the in-frame rearrangements with V and J called that TCRdb kept. Clones are partly lost; checked studies trace under half to an unresolved V gene and leave the rest unexplained. Here the sample has tens of thousands of clones; more than 70% occur a single time. The ten largest clones represent 5.6% of the sample. The sample was peripheral blood, taken 28 days after the second AZD1222 dose. These receptor sequences come from an adult who received the AZD1222 COVID-19 vaccine.

V is TRBV28 and J is TRBJ2-3; no clear D gene. Germline-derived CDR1 and CDR2 are MDHEN and SYDVKM. Trimming stripped 3 bases from V and 9 bases from J, with 13 bases between. The CDR3 extends over 13 amino acids. The CDR3 region is CASSFSPPATQYF. Written as DNA, the CDR3 is TGTGCCAGCAGTTTTTCCCCGCCCGCGACGCAGTATTTT.

The V and J genes are TRBV10-3 and TRBJ1-5, with TRBD1 identical over 9 bases. In germline, CDR1 is ENHRY, CDR2 SYGVKD. The CDR3 runs 15 residues. The V gene end was trimmed by 2 bases and the J gene end by 5 bases; junction bases not matched to a gene: 4. CDR3 region: CAISEAQGADQPQHF. The CDR3, as DNA: TGTGCCATCAGTGAGGCACAGGGGGCAGATCAGCCCCAGCATTTT.

This chain uses TRBV5-1 with TRBJ1-5, with TRBD1 identical over 9 bases. The CDR3 is made up of 14 amino acids. Trimming removed 5 bases from V and 8 bases from J; junction bases left unmatched: 8. Per the germline V gene, CDR1 is SGHRS and CDR2 is YFSETQ. The CDR3 DNA reads as TGCGCCAGCAGGCCTGGACAGGGGCGGGAGCCCCAGCATTTT. Protein sequence: CASRPGQGREPQHF.

V is TRBV19 and J is TRBJ2-1, with D possibly being TRBD1 (5 bases). Germline V gene lookup returns CDR1 LNHDA and CDR2 SQIVND (reference sequence). CDR3 length: 15 residues. The ends were cut back, 6 bases at V and 4 bases at J, with 16 bases in the middle. For the CDR3, the DNA is TGTGCCAGTAGCCCCGACAGTTTAGGGTACAATGAGCAGTTCTTC. This encodes CASSPDSLGYNEQFF. Complete variable domain (other parts from reference TRBV19 and TRBJ2-1): DGGITQSPKYLFRKEGQNVTLSCEQNLNHDAMYWYRQDPGQGLRLIYYSQIVNDFQKGDIAEGYSVSREKKESFPLTVTSAQKNPTAFYLCASSPDSLGYNEQFFGPGTRLTVL.

The chain employs TRBV7-2 and TRBJ2-5; D remains ambiguous. V gave up 1 base and J gave up 4 bases, with 7 bases separating them. CDR1 is SGHTA, CDR2 FQGNSA, per germline. The CDR3 consists of 13 residues. Here the CDR3 reads CASSLVSRETQYF. The CDR3 DNA reads as TGTGCCAGCAGCTTAGTGAGCCGAGAGACCCAGTACTTC.

The chain recombines TRBV7-2 with TRBJ2-1, with 12 bases lining up with TRBD2. Unmatched junction bases numbered 12, after V lost 8 bases and J lost 7 bases. This CDR3 spans 16 amino acids. The germline gives CDR1 SGHTA, CDR2 FQGNSA. CDR3 sequence reads: CASGYAASGGANEQFF. The DNA of the CDR3 is TGTGCCAGCGGCTACGCGGCTAGCGGGGGGGCAAATGAGCAGTTCTTC.

The rearrangement uses TRBV7-8 and TRBJ1-1; D is unresolved. The V end lost 1 base, the J end lost 4 bases, and 13 bases lay between the germline ends. The germline V gene encodes CDR1 SGHVS and CDR2 FQNEAQ. CDR3 length equals 15 residues. For the CDR3, the DNA is TGTGCCAGCAGCTTAGTTTGGTCCGGAGGCACTGAAGCTTTCTTT. It encodes CASSLVWSGGTEAFF.

The gene calls are TRBV12-3 or TRBV12-4 and TRBJ1-6; D perhaps matches TRBD1 (5 bases). Trimming shortened V by 6 bases and J by 17 bases, and 17 bases separated the two germline ends. The length of the CDR3 is 12 residues. CDR3 in DNA: TGTGCCAGCAGCCCGGGACGGCCAGAGATCCACTTT. This gives the protein CASSPGRPEIHF.

CDR3 in amino acids: CASSPKGGTGDNGYTF. CDR3 sequence (DNA): TGTGCCAGCTCACCGAAAGGAGGGACAGGGGATAATGGCTACACCTTC. The V call is TRBV18, the J call TRBJ1-2, with 10 bases matching TRBD1. With V trimmed by 3 bases and J by 6 bases, 10 bases remained unmatched. The CDR3 extends over 16 amino acids. CDR1 and CDR2 (germline): KGHSH, LQKENI.

This chain connects TRBV7-6 to TRBJ1-4, with a possible D match to TRBD1 (6 bases). Deletions cut 1 base from V and 0 bases from J, with 9 bases between. The CDR3 extends over 16 amino acids. The germline V gene encodes CDR1 SGHVS and CDR2 FNYEAQ. CDR3 amino acids: CASSLGTVPTNEKLFF. CDR3 sequence (DNA): TGTGCCAGCAGCTTAGGGACAGTACCAACTAATGAAAAACTGTTTTTT. Filled out from reference TRBV7-6 and TRBJ1-4, the complete variable domain reads GAGVSQSPRYKVTKRGQDVALRCDPISGHVSLYWYRQALGQGPEFLTYFNYEAQQDKSGLPNDRFSAERPEGSISTLTIQRTEQRDSAMYRCASSLGTVPTNEKLFFGSGTQLSVL.

This chain links TRBV5-6 with TRBJ1-6; D unclear. Per the germline V gene, CDR1 is SGHDT and CDR2 is YYEEEE. This CDR3 contains 15 residues. V lost 1 base and J 8 bases, leaving 13 bases between the germline ends. The CDR3 nucleotides are TGTGCCAGCAGCTTGCGGGCCGGTTATGATTCACCCCTCCACTTT. Translating it yields CASSLRAGYDSPLHF.

The chain recombines TRBV19 with TRBJ1-1; D unresolved. V lost 6 bases, J lost 1 base, and 12 bases lay in between. The CDR3 loop spans 14 amino acids. From germline, CDR1 is LNHDA and CDR2 SQIVND (reference sequence). The CDR3 region is CASRSHGKNTEAFF. CDR3 DNA sequence: TGTGCCAGTAGATCCCACGGCAAGAACACTGAAGCTTTCTTT.

The rearrangement joins TRBV7-6 to TRBJ1-6, with 7 bases matching TRBD1. CDR3 size: 17 residues. CDR1 is SGHVS and CDR2 is FNYEAQ in the germline V gene. The junction had 14 bases not matched to a gene; V was cut back by 5 bases and J by 7 bases. CDR3 DNA: TGTGCCAGCAGCCCCGATTCCAGGGGGGGTGGGAATTCACCCCTCCACTTT. This translates into CASSPDSRGGGNSPLHF. Looking up the rest from reference TRBV7-6 and TRBJ1-6 gives the full variable domain: GAGVSQSPRYKVTKRGQDVALRCDPISGHVSLYWYRQALGQGPEFLTYFNYEAQQDKSGLPNDRFSAERPEGSISTLTIQRTEQRDSAMYRCASSPDSRGGGNSPLHFGNGTRLTVT.

The chain combines TRBV7-2 with TRBJ2-7; 14 bases map to TRBD2. Germline CDR1 SGHTA, CDR2 FQGNSA. J lost 7 bases, V lost 1 base, and 6 bases had no gene match. The CDR3 is 16 residues long. Here the CDR3 reads CASSLGTSGRSGEQYF. CDR3 coding DNA: TGTGCCAGCAGCTTAGGGACTAGCGGGAGGTCCGGGGAGCAGTACTTC.

This clone was found a few times. The V and J genes are TRBV5-8 and TRBJ1-3; no clear D. CDR1 SGHTS and CDR2 YDEGEE come from the germline V gene. The CDR3 spans 15 residues. The V end was cut by 4 bases, the J end by 0 bases, with 11 bases between. DNA for the CDR3: TGTGCCAGCAGCCCGCGGGTGAGCTCTGGAAACACCATATATTTT. Translated: CASSPRVSSGNTIYF.

This clone is medium-sized in the sample. The chain is built from TRBV2 and TRBJ2-5; D is uncertain. Looked up from germline, CDR1 is SNHLY and CDR2 is FYNNEI. The V and J ends lost 8 bases and 3 bases respectively, with 7 bases between them. CDR3 size: 11 residues. For the CDR3, the DNA is TGTGCCAGCGCCCGGGAAGAGACCCAGTACTTC. This sequence encodes CASAREETQYF.

CDR3 protein: CASSQDQRQGMSSPLHF. For the CDR3, the DNA is TGCGCCAGCAGCCAAGATCAGAGACAGGGGATGTCTTCACCCCTCCACTTT. The chain is built from TRBV4-1 and TRBJ1-6, with 8 bases lining up with TRBD1. The V and J ends lost 0 bases and 9 bases, in that order; junction bases with no gene match: 10. CDR3 size: 17 residues. CDR1 and CDR2 (germline): MGHRA, YSYEKL.

As regards this clone: An end of the junction does not agree with germline; a read error may underlie this. Here the CDR3 DNA reads TGTGCTAGCAGCGGGAAAGGACTAGCTGTTGGGGAGCAGTACTTC. This encodes CASSGKGLAVGEQYF. The chain couples TRBV7-7 to TRBJ2-7, with 8 positions matching TRBD2. The CDR3 is made up of 15 amino acids. Germline CDR1 SSHAT, CDR2 FNYEAQ (reference sequence).

CDR3 sequence: CASSETGTGYTNYGYTF. The CDR3 nucleotides read TGTGCCAGCAGTGAAACCGGGACAGGATATACTAACTATGGCTACACCTTC. The gene calls are TRBV2 and TRBJ1-2, with 8 bases aligning to TRBD1. V dropped 2 bases and J dropped 0; count of bases not matched to a gene: 8. The length of the CDR3 is 17 residues. Germline values: CDR1 SNHLY, CDR2 FYNNEI.

This chain connects TRBV6-4 to TRBJ2-1, with 12 bases aligning to TRBD2. The CDR3 sequence is 15 residues long. Germline V lookup: CDR1 MRHNA, CDR2 SNTAGT. V dropped 2 bases and J dropped 8; count of bases not matched to a gene: 4. The CDR3 sequence: CASSDGLAGGHEQFF. The CDR3 DNA reads as TGTGCCAGCAGTGACGGTCTAGCGGGAGGGCATGAGCAGTTCTTC.

The rearrangement links TRBV5-1 to TRBJ1-5, with D perhaps TRBD1 (6 bases). The ends were cut back, 4 bases at V and 6 bases at J, with 20 bases in the middle. The CDR3 is 16 residues long. CDR1 SGHRS and CDR2 YFSETQ come from the germline V gene. The CDR3 is CASSPSGGGGAQPQHF. In nucleotides, the CDR3 is TGCGCCAGCAGCCCGTCCGGAGGGGGAGGGGCTCAGCCCCAGCATTTT. Looking up the rest from reference TRBV5-1 and TRBJ1-5 gives the full variable domain: KAGVTQTPRYLIKTRGQQVTLSCSPISGHRSVSWYQQTPGQGLQFLFEYFSETQRNKGNFPGRFSGRQFSNSRSEMNVSTLELGDSALYLCASSPSGGGGAQPQHFGDGTRLSIL.

The chain couples TRBV28 to TRBJ1-6; no definite D call. The CDR3 covers 11 residues. The germline V gene encodes CDR1 MDHEN and CDR2 SYDVKM. Trimming left V 2 bases short and J 16 bases short, with 9 bases between. CDR3 region: CASSLGRDLHF. As DNA, the CDR3 is TGTGCCAGCAGTTTAGGACGGGATCTCCACTTT.

The V and J genes are TRBV29-1 and TRBJ2-5; 11 positions agree with TRBD2. The length of the CDR3 is 14 residues. Germline V CDR1 and CDR2: SQVTM, ANQGSEA. With 7 bases clipped from V and 3 bases from J, the junction kept 7 bases outside the gene matches. The chain's CDR3 is CSAPGLAVEETQYF. CDR3 bases: TGCAGCGCCCCGGGACTAGCGGTCGAAGAGACCCAGTACTTC.

This chain connects TRBV7-6 to TRBJ1-1; D gene uncertain. Trimming took off 6 bases at V and 6 bases at J, with 17 bases between the two ends. This CDR3 contains 14 residues. Germline V gives CDR1 SGHVS, CDR2 FNYEAQ. The CDR3 sequence: CASSPGFPAAEAFF. The CDR3 DNA reads TGTGCCAGCAGTCCGGGGTTTCCGGCGGCTGAAGCTTTCTTT.

The chain couples TRBV28 to TRBJ2-7, with D possibly being TRBD1 or TRBD2 (7 bases each). V was trimmed by 5 bases and J by 9 bases, leaving 20 bases between them. Germline CDR1 reads MDHEN; CDR2 reads SYDVKM. This CDR3 region has 14 residues. CDR3 DNA sequence: TGTGCCAGCAGTCACCCCCAGGGGGGAGGGCCGCAGTACTTC. As protein: CASSHPQGGGPQYF.

This chain joins TRBV9 and TRBJ2-7, with a possible D match to TRBD1 (5 bases). Germline lookup yields CDR1 SGDLS and CDR2 YYNGEE. The CDR3 contains 13 residues. V gave up 4 bases and J gave up 6 bases, with 14 bases separating them. CDR3 residues: CASSFQGNAEQYF. CDR3 nucleotide sequence: TGTGCCAGCAGCTTCCAGGGTAACGCCGAGCAGTACTTC.

The chain combines TRBV27 with TRBJ2-7; the match to TRBD1 covers 8 bases. From germline, CDR1 is MNHEY and CDR2 SMNVEV (reference sequence). J gave up 4 bases and V 6 bases, and 11 bases lay outside the gene matches. This CDR3 region has 15 residues. The DNA of the CDR3 is TGTGCCAGCAGCCGACAGACTACAGGGGGGTACGAGCAGTACTTC. Translation: CASSRQTTGGYEQYF.

This chain uses TRBV11-1 with TRBJ2-3; no reliable D call. Trimming stripped 1 base from V and 5 bases from J, with 7 bases between. The length of the CDR3 is 13 residues. CDR1 SGHAT and CDR2 FQDESV come from the germline V gene (reference sequence). This CDR3 reads CASSLGVGDTQYF. The CDR3 DNA reads as TGTGCCAGCAGCTTAGGGGTGGGAGATACGCAGTATTTT.

The V and J genes are TRBV6-5 and TRBJ2-7; 8 positions agree with TRBD2. The CDR3 consists of 13 residues. V dropped 5 bases and J dropped 2; count of bases not matched to a gene: 2. From germline, CDR1 is MNHEY and CDR2 SVGAGI. CDR3 loop: CASSLSGAYEQYF. CDR3 in DNA: TGTGCCAGCAGTCTTAGCGGGGCCTACGAGCAGTACTTC.

This chain joins TRBV7-9 and TRBJ2-7, with 9 nucleotides matching TRBD2. The germline V gene encodes CDR1 SEHNR and CDR2 FQNEAQ (reference sequence). The junction had 9 bases not matched to a gene; V was cut back by 2 bases and J by 4 bases. This CDR3 contains 16 residues. DNA of the CDR3: TGTGCCAGCAGCTTACCAAGGGCGGGAGGGCTGTACGAGCAGTACTTC. It is translated as CASSLPRAGGLYEQYF.

The chain couples TRBV5-1 to TRBJ2-7; tentatively, D is TRBD1 or TRBD2 (5 bases each). V lost 4 bases and J 2 bases, leaving 13 bases between the germline ends. The CDR3 loop spans 14 amino acids. Germline-derived CDR1 and CDR2 are SGHRS and YFSETQ. CDR3 loop: CASSARDGPYEQYF. The CDR3 DNA is TGCGCCAGCAGCGCCCGGGACGGACCCTACGAGCAGTACTTC.